This T cell receptor beta chain was captured in a study of T cells after yellow fever vaccination. The study, taken as a whole, reports: Overall, a small share of clonotypes was seen in both CD4 and CD8 compartments. It was the secondary response that reached its peak faster, day 5 versus 15, but it was weaker.

TCRdb redid the calling of the 5' RACE reads with MiXCR, one entry per CDR3 protein. This sample has some 320,000 distinct CDR3 sequences, with 3.5% to 4.5% found just once. In regard to this clonotype: Its antigen is not known.

V lost 0 bases and J lost 9, with 21 bases in between. This CDR3 is 16 amino acids long. CDR1 and CDR2 from the germline V gene are DFQATT and SNEGSKA (reference sequence). The specimen was PBMCs, collected 15 days after the yellow fever booster vaccination. The clonotype originates from a man aged 18 to 30 who received the YFV17D yellow fever vaccine. V and J are TRBV20-1 and TRBJ2-1; D is undetermined. CDR3 sequence reads: CSARDSGGRTEFEQFF. CDR3 DNA: TGCAGTGCTAGAGATTCGGGTGGTCGGACCGAGTTTGAGCAGTTCTTC.